One sample yielded the 25 T cell receptor beta chains listed below, sequenced in a study of T cells after yellow fever vaccination. TCRdb re-called the 5' RACE reads with MiXCR, one entry per CDR3 protein. The data show some 350,000 distinct CDR3 sequences, around 4.1% seen once. The material sequenced was PBMCs, taken 5 days after the yellow fever booster vaccination. All receptors derive from a young man who received the YFV17D yellow fever vaccine.

The genes are TRBV4-2 and TRBJ2-3; 8 bases agree with TRBD1. The V segment lost 4 bases and the J segment 0 bases; nucleotides outside the gene matches: 9. The CDR3 has 17 amino acids. The germline CDR1 and CDR2 sequences are LGHNA and YNFKEQ. In DNA form, the CDR3 reads TGTGCCAGCAGCCCCCTAGGGCAGGGGGCTAGCACAGATACGCAGTATTTT. Protein sequence: CASSPLGQGASTDTQYF.

For the CDR3, the DNA is TGTGCCAGCAGTCCGACAGGAAGCTATGAAGCTTTCTTT. Translated, it gives CASSPTGSYEAFF. The chain links TRBV6-6 to TRBJ1-1; the D gene is possibly TRBD1 (6 bases). Trimming cost V 5 bases and J 7 bases, with 14 bases left between them. Germline values: CDR1 MNHNY, CDR2 SVGAGI (reference sequence). The CDR3 consists of 13 residues.

This clonotype appeared a few times. The V gene is TRBV7-2, the J gene TRBJ1-2, with 7 bases lining up with TRBD1. The V gene end was trimmed by 1 base and the J gene end by 8 bases; junction bases not matched to a gene: 7. Per the germline V gene, CDR1 is SGHTA and CDR2 is FQGNSA. The length of the CDR3 is 14 residues. The CDR3 region is CASSLVPGGSGYTF. CDR3 bases: TGTGCCAGCAGCTTAGTTCCAGGGGGAAGCGGCTACACCTTC.

This clonotype was found many times. The V gene is TRBV12-3 or TRBV12-4, the J gene TRBJ2-3; 12 nucleotides match TRBD2. This CDR3 comprises 15 residues. With V trimmed by 6 bases and J by 5 bases, 6 bases remained unmatched. The CDR3, as DNA: TGTGCCAGCAGGCCTAGCGGGGGGGCCCGAGATACGCAGTATTTT. Translating it yields CASRPSGGARDTQYF.

This clonotype was picked up many times. The rearrangement joins TRBV10-3 to TRBJ1-1; D not resolved. V was trimmed by 6 bases and J by 1 base, leaving 15 bases between them. The CDR3 is 15 amino acids. Looked up from germline, CDR1 is ENHRY and CDR2 is SYGVKD. CDR3 region: CAIRGRDPRNTEAFF. The CDR3 DNA reads TGTGCCATCAGGGGGAGGGATCCGAGGAACACTGAAGCTTTCTTT.

This clonotype showed up many times. The chain combines TRBV5-4 with TRBJ1-4; D gene uncertain. Germline CDR1 and CDR2: SGHNT and YYREEE (reference sequence). The CDR3 is made up of 15 amino acids. V was clipped by 0 bases and J by 5 bases, with 11 bases between them. CDR3 loop: CASSLDNGRNEKLFF. The CDR3 DNA reads as TGTGCCAGCAGCTTGGATAACGGCCGAAATGAAAAACTGTTTTTT. The full variable domain, its missing parts supplied by reference TRBV5-4 and TRBJ1-4, is ETGVTQSPTHLIKTRGQQVTLRCSSQSGHNTVSWYQQALGQGPQFIFQYYREEENGRGNFPPRFSGLQFPNYSSELNVNALELDDSALYLCASSLDNGRNEKLFFGSGTQLSVL.

V is TRBV3-1 and J is TRBJ1-1, with D perhaps TRBD1 (5 bases). V was cut by 0 bases and J by 1 base, with 9 bases left in between. The CDR3 sequence is 15 residues long. The germline V gene encodes CDR1 LGHDT and CDR2 YNNKEL (reference sequence). DNA of the CDR3: TGTGCCAGCAGCCAAGATTCGGACAAGAACACTGAAGCTTTCTTT. It specifies CASSQDSDKNTEAFF. Combining the CDR3 with reference TRBV3-1 and TRBJ1-1 gives the whole variable domain DTAVSQTPKYLVTQMGNDKSIKCEQNLGHDTMYWYKQDSKKFLKIMFSYNNKELIINETVPNRFSPKSPDKAHLNLHINSLELGDSAVYFCASSQDSDKNTEAFFGQGTRLTVV.

This clonotype was seen many times. The chain is built from TRBV7-9 and TRBJ2-3, with 11 nucleotides matching TRBD2. Germline V CDR1 and CDR2: SEHNR, FQNEAQ (reference sequence). This CDR3 is built from 16 residues. Unmatched junction bases numbered 6, after V lost 2 bases and J lost 5 bases. The CDR3 protein is CASSLSSGGAGDTQYF. CDR3 nucleotide sequence: TGTGCCAGCAGCTTAAGTAGCGGGGGGGCTGGAGATACGCAGTATTTT.

The genes are TRBV12-3 or TRBV12-4 and TRBJ1-5; unclear D gene. CDR3 length: 14 residues. V was cut by 5 bases and J by 9 bases, with 17 bases left in between. This chain's CDR3 is CASSPPPAGGPQHF. The CDR3 DNA is TGTGCCAGCAGTCCCCCGCCGGCGGGAGGGCCCCAGCATTTT.

This clonotype turned up a few times. The chain uses TRBV4-1 and TRBJ2-3; D call uncertain. CDR1 and CDR2 from the germline V gene are MGHRA and YSYEKL. V was shortened by 1 base and J by 0 bases, with 11 bases between the two germline ends. The CDR3 has 16 residues. In DNA form, the CDR3 reads TGCGCCAGCAGCCAAGGTCCAGGCACTAGCACAGATACGCAGTATTTT. It translates to CASSQGPGTSTDTQYF.

The chain uses TRBV10-3 and TRBJ2-3; 7 bases fit TRBD2. Germline trimming cut 8 bases from V and 3 bases from J; bases unmatched to any gene: 11. The length of the CDR3 is 15 residues. Per germline, CDR1 ENHRY and CDR2 SYGVKD. CDR3 region: CAIGRAGGGTDTQYF. CDR3 nucleotides: TGTGCCATCGGTAGAGCAGGCGGGGGAACAGATACGCAGTATTTT.

This clonotype was found a few times. This chain connects TRBV7-2 to TRBJ2-3, with a weak D call TRBD1 (5 bases). CDR1 and CDR2 from the germline V gene are SGHTA and FQGNSA. The CDR3 is 18 amino acids. V shed 2 bases and J shed 0 bases, with 18 bases lying between them. The CDR3 sequence is CASSLLWGSAPSTDTQYF. The CDR3 nucleotides read TGTGCCAGCAGCTTACTTTGGGGCTCTGCCCCTAGCACAGATACGCAGTATTTT.

This clonotype was observed a few times. The V and J genes are TRBV4-2 and TRBJ2-3; 8 positions agree with TRBD2. J gave up 6 bases and V 0 bases, and 8 bases lay outside the gene matches. CDR3 size: 16 residues. In germline, CDR1 is LGHNA, CDR2 YNFKEQ. The CDR3 loop reads CASSQDPGGPRDTQYF. In DNA form, the CDR3 reads TGTGCCAGCAGCCAAGACCCGGGGGGGCCCCGCGATACGCAGTATTTT.

The table lists this clonotype with a few counts. The chain uses TRBV24-1 and TRBJ1-4; D remains unclear. CDR3 size: 12 residues. Germline values: CDR1 KGHDR, CDR2 SFDVKD. V lost 4 bases and J 5 bases, leaving 4 bases between the germline ends. The CDR3 DNA reads TGTGCCACCAGTGACAGAAATGAAAAACTGTTTTTT. Residues: CATSDRNEKLFF.

This clonotype was seen a few times. DNA of the CDR3: TGCGCCAGCAGCCAAGCTCCAGGGGGAGCCTATGGCTACACCTTC. It yields the protein CASSQAPGGAYGYTF. This sequence joins TRBV4-3 and TRBJ1-2; 7 bases are shared with TRBD1. V lost 1 base, J lost 4 bases, and 6 bases stayed unmatched. The CDR3 has 15 residues. The germline V gene has CDR1 LGHNA and CDR2 YSLEER.

The chain employs TRBV7-2 and TRBJ1-5, with D unresolved. The CDR3 length is 15 residues. Germline loops: CDR1 SGHTA, CDR2 FQGNSA. V lost 5 bases and J 6 bases, leaving 17 bases between the germline ends. The CDR3 nucleotides are TGTGCCAGCAGCCAGGAGGGCCGAGTCAGTCAGCCCCAGCATTTT. Its translation: CASSQEGRVSQPQHF.

This clonotype turned up a few times. The chain carries TRBV20-1 and TRBJ2-7; D uncertain. Germline V lookup: CDR1 DFQATT, CDR2 SNEGSKA (reference sequence). The germline V and J ends were trimmed by 3 bases and 4 bases, with 16 bases remaining between them. The CDR3 contains 14 residues. CDR3 sequence reads: CSASPRTPRYEQYF. DNA of the CDR3: TGCAGTGCTAGCCCGAGAACACCCAGATACGAGCAGTACTTC.

There are many counts of this clonotype. The genes are TRBV6-2 or TRBV6-3 and TRBJ1-2; a weak D match, TRBD1 (6 bases). The CDR3 consists of 12 residues. Germline V gene sequence: CDR1 MNHEY, CDR2 SVGEGT. V shed 6 bases and J shed 2 bases, with 7 bases lying between them. The CDR3 DNA sequence: TGTGCCAGCAGCGACAGGAACTATGGCTACACCTTC. This translates into CASSDRNYGYTF.

The chain carries TRBV5-6 and TRBJ2-4; 7 bases align to TRBD1. With V trimmed by 0 bases and J by 7 bases, 10 bases remained unmatched. Germline CDR1 is SGHDT and CDR2 is YYEEEE. The CDR3 runs 16 residues. The CDR3 is CASSLDRGHRTNIQYF. CDR3 nucleotide sequence: TGTGCCAGCAGCTTGGATAGGGGGCACAGGACGAACATTCAGTACTTC.

The chain is built from TRBV11-2 and TRBJ2-7, with D possibly TRBD1 on 6 matching bases. V lost 4 bases and J lost 9, with 16 bases in between. Germline CDR1 SGHAT, CDR2 FQNNGV. This CDR3 spans 13 amino acids. The CDR3 DNA is TGTGCCAGCAGCTCTGGACAGCCCTTCGGGCAGTACTTC. This codes for CASSSGQPFGQYF.

This chain joins TRBV6-1 and TRBJ1-6; 8 bases match TRBD1. The junction had 14 bases not matched to a gene; V was cut back by 7 bases and J by 0 bases. Germline V gene lookup returns CDR1 MNHNS and CDR2 SASEGT. The CDR3 runs 19 residues. CDR3 loop: CASTEKAQGASSYNSPLHF. CDR3 coding DNA: TGTGCCAGCACCGAAAAGGCGCAGGGGGCAAGCTCCTATAATTCACCCCTCCACTTT.

This clonotype appeared a few times. The chain combines TRBV5-1 with TRBJ2-7; 10 bases fit TRBD1. Losses at the gene ends were 4 bases for V and 3 bases for J; bases not matched to a gene: 4. Germline loops: CDR1 SGHRS, CDR2 YFSETQ. The CDR3 is 14 residues long. CDR3 sequence: CASSPGTGDYEQYV. DNA of the CDR3: TGCGCCAGCAGCCCGGGGACAGGGGACTACGAGCAGTACGTC.

This clonotype occurred many times. The chain couples TRBV29-1 to TRBJ1-5; no definite D call. There are 15 residues in the CDR3. Germline values: CDR1 SQVTM, CDR2 ANQGSEA. Trimming shortened V by 4 bases and J by 2 bases, and 15 bases separated the two germline ends. The CDR3 DNA sequence: TGCAGCGTTGGTGATGGGTTGCTCGGCAATCAGCCCCAGCATTTT. Translation: CSVGDGLLGNQPQHF.

This clonotype was seen at least ten times. The V gene is TRBV19, the J gene TRBJ2-5, with D unclear. CDR1 and CDR2 from the germline V gene are LNHDA and SQIVND (reference sequence). The V end lost 3 bases, the J end lost 5 bases, and 4 bases lay between the germline ends. This CDR3 spans 11 amino acids. CDR3 loop: CASSMGETQYF. CDR3 DNA: TGTGCCAGTAGTATGGGGGAGACCCAGTACTTC.

V usage is TRBV9 and J usage is TRBJ2-5, with TRBD2 identical over 10 bases. This CDR3 is 16 amino acids long. The germline gives CDR1 SGDLS, CDR2 YYNGEE. The J segment lost 11 bases and the V segment lost 0 bases, leaving 13 bases of the junction unmatched. The CDR3: CASSVGLAGDPTAQYF. In DNA form, the CDR3 reads TGTGCCAGCAGCGTAGGGCTAGCGGGGGACCCTACCGCTCAGTACTTC.